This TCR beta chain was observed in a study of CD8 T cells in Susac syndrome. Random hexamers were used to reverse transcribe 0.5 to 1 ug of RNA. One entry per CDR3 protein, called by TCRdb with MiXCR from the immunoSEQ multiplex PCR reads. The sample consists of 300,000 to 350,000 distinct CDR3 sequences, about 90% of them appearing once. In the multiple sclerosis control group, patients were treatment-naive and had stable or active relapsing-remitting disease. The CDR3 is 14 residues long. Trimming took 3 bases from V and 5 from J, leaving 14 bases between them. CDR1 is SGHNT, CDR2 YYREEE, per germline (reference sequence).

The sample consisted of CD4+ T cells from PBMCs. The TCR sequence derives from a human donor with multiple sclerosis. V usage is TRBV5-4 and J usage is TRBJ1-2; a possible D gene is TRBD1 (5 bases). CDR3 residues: CASSSPKGRYGYTF. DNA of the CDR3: TGTGCCAGCAGCTCCCCAAAGGGGCGATATGGCTACACCTTC.